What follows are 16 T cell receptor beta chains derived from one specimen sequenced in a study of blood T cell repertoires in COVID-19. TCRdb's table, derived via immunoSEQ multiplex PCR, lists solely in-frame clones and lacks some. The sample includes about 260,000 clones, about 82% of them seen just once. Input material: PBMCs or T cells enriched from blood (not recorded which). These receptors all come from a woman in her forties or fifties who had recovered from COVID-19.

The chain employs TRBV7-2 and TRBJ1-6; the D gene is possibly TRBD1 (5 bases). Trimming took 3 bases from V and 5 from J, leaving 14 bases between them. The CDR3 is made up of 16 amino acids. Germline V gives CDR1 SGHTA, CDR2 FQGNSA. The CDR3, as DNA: TGTGCCAGCAGCTTGGGAGGACACAAAGATAATTCACCCCTCCACTTT. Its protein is CASSLGGHKDNSPLHF.

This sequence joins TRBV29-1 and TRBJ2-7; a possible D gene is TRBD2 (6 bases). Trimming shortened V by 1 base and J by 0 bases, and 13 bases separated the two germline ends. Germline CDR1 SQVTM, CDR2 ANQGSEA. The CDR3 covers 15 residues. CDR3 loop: CSVEGRVEGSYEQYF. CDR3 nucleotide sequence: TGCAGCGTTGAAGGCCGGGTGGAGGGCTCCTACGAGCAGTACTTC.

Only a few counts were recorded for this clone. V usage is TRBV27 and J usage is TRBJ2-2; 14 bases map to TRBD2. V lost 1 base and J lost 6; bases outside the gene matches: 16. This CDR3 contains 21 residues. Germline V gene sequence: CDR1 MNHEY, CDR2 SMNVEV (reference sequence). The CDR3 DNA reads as TGTGCCAGCAGTTTATGGTCCCTATCCGGGACTAGCGGGAGAAGGTCCGGGGAGCTGTTTTTT. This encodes CASSLWSLSGTSGRRSGELFF.

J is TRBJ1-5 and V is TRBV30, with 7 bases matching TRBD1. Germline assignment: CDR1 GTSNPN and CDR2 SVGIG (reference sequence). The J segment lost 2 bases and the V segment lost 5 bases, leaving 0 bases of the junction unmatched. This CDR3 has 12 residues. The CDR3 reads CAWDRGNQPQHF. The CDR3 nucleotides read TGTGCCTGGGACAGGGGCAATCAGCCCCAGCATTTT.

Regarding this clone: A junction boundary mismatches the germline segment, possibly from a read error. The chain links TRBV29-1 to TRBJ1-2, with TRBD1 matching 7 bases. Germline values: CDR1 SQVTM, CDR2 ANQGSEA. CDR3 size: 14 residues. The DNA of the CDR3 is TGCAGCGTTGTTGTTGGGACAGCTACCTATGGCTACACCTTT. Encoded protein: CSVVVGTATYGYTF.

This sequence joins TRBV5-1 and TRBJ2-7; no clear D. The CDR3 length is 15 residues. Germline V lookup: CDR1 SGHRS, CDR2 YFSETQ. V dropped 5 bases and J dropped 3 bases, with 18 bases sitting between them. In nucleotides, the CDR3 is TGCGCCAGCAGTCAAGAATGGCAGGTGAACTACGAGCAGTACTTC. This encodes CASSQEWQVNYEQYF.

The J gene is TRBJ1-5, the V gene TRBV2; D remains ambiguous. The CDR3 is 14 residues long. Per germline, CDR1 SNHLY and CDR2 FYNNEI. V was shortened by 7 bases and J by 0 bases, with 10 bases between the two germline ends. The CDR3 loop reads CASTTVYSNQPQHF. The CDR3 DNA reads TGTGCCAGCACCACGGTTTATAGCAATCAGCCCCAGCATTTT.

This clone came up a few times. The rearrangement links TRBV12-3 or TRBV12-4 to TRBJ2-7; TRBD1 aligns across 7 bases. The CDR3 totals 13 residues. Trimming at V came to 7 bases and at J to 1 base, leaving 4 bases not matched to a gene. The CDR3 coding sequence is TGTGCCAGCACCCCGACAGGGTCCTACGAGCAGTACTTC. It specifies CASTPTGSYEQYF.

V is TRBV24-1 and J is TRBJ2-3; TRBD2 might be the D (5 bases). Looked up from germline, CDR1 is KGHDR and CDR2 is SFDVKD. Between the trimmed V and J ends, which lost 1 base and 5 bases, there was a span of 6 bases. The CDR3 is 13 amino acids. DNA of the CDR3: TGTGCCACCAGTGATTTCGGGGTAGATACGCAGTATTTT. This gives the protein CATSDFGVDTQYF.

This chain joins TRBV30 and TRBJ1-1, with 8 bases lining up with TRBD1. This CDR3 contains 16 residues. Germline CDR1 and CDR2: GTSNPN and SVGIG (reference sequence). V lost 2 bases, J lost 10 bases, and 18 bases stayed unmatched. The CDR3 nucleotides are TGTGCCTGGAGTACCCGAACGACAGGGGCGGATTTAGTAGCTTTCTTT. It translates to CAWSTRTTGADLVAFF. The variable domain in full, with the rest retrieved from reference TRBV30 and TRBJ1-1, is SQTIHQWPATLVQPVGSPLSLECTVEGTSNPNLYWYRQAAGRGLQLLFYSVGIGQISSEVPQNLSASRPQDRQFILSSKKLLLSDSGFYLCAWSTRTTGADLVAFFGQGTRLTVV.

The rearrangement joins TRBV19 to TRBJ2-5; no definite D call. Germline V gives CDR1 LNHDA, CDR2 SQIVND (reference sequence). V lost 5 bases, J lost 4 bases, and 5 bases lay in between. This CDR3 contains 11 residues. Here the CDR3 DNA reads TGTGCCAGTAGTGGCTCAGAGACCCAGTACTTC. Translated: CASSGSETQYF. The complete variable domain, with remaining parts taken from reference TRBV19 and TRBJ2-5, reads DGGITQSPKYLFRKEGQNVTLSCEQNLNHDAMYWYRQDPGQGLRLIYYSQIVNDFQKGDIAEGYSVSREKKESFPLTVTSAQKNPTAFYLCASSGSETQYFGPGTRLLVL.

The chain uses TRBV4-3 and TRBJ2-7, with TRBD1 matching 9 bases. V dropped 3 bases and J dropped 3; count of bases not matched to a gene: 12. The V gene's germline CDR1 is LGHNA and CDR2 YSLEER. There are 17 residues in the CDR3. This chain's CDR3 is CASSQRGGLTGGYEQYF. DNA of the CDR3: TGCGCCAGCAGCCAGAGAGGGGGGTTGACAGGGGGCTACGAGCAGTACTTC.

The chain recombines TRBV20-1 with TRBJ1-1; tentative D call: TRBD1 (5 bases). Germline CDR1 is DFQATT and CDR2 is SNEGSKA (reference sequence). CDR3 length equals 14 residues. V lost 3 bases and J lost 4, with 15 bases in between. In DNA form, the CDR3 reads TGCAGTGCTAGTCAGGGAGGGGCGGTCACTGAAGCTTTCTTT. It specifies CSASQGGAVTEAFF.

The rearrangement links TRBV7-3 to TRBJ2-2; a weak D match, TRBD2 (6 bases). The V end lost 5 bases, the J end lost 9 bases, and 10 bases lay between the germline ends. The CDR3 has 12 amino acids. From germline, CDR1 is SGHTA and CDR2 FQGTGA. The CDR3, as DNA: TGTGCCAGCAGCCCCCGGGGGAGGGAGCTGTTTTTT. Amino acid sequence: CASSPRGRELFF.

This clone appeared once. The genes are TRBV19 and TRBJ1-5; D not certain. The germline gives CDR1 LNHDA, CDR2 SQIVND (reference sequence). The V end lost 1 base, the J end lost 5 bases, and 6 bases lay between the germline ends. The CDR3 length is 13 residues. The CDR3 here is CASSIGPHQPQHF. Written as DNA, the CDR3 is TGTGCCAGTAGTATAGGTCCTCATCAGCCCCAGCATTTT.

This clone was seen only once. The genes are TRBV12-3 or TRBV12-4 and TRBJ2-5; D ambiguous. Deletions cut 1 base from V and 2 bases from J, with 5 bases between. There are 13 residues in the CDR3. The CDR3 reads CASSLGVQETQYF. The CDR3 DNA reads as TGTGCCAGCAGTTTAGGTGTACAAGAGACCCAGTACTTC.